Each of the 14 T cell receptor beta chains below was sequenced from the same sample in a study of T cell repertoires in cytomegalovirus infection. A single record per CDR3 protein comes from TCRdb applying MiXCR to the reads. This table has 480,000 or so distinct CDR3 sequences, about 10% appearing once. Sequencing used PBMCs. The receptors come from a human donor in good health (CMV status not recorded). Some clones in this sample may be carry-over from other donors' samples.

This clonotype was detected many times. The V gene is TRBV7-9, the J gene TRBJ1-4; TRBD1 might be the D (6 bases). This CDR3 region has 15 residues. Trimming shortened V by 6 bases and J by 7 bases, and 18 bases separated the two germline ends. Germline CDR1 and CDR2: SEHNR and FQNEAQ (reference sequence). This CDR3 reads CASRGPMGRGEKLFF. In nucleotides, the CDR3 is TGTGCCAGCAGGGGCCCGATGGGCAGGGGTGAAAAACTGTTTTTT.

This clonotype has ten or more counts. The chain employs TRBV5-1 and TRBJ1-4; the D is unclear. The CDR3 has 15 amino acids. The V gene's germline CDR1 is SGHRS and CDR2 YFSETQ. V dropped 1 base and J dropped 0 bases, with 7 bases sitting between them. DNA for the CDR3: TGCGCCAGCAGCTTGTCGGGAGCAACTAATGAAAAACTGTTTTTT. Translating it yields CASSLSGATNEKLFF.

There are many counts of this clonotype. Germline and junction disagree at one end, which may indicate a read error. The chain combines TRBV6-6 with TRBJ1-6; D is unresolved. Germline V gene lookup returns CDR1 MNHNY and CDR2 SVGAGI (reference sequence). CDR3 length equals 15 residues. The CDR3 DNA is TGTGCCAGCAGTTACTCGAGGCAGAATAACTCACCCCTCCACTTT. It codes for CASSYSRQNNSPLHF.

The chain recombines TRBV29-1 with TRBJ2-7; 7 bases line up with TRBD1. The V and J ends lost 6 bases and 2 bases, in that order; junction bases with no gene match: 4. CDR3 size: 12 residues. Per the germline V gene, CDR1 is SQVTM and CDR2 is ANQGSEA. The CDR3 nucleotides read TGCAGCGTCGCCGACAGGGCCTACGAGCAGTACTTC. As protein: CSVADRAYEQYF.

Ten or more counts support this clonotype. This chain connects TRBV6-2 or TRBV6-3 to TRBJ2-6, with no clear D. The CDR3 is 14 residues long. V gave up 5 bases and J gave up 0 bases, with 5 bases separating them. Germline lookup yields CDR1 MNHEY and CDR2 SVGEGT. CDR3 loop: CASSRSSGANVLTF. The CDR3 nucleotides are TGTGCCAGCAGTAGAAGCTCTGGGGCCAACGTCCTGACTTTC.

In its sample, this clonotype was seen many times. V and J are TRBV7-3 and TRBJ2-2, with TRBD2 matching 13 bases. With V trimmed by 5 bases and J by 4 bases, 7 bases remained unmatched. The CDR3 has 17 residues. Germline V CDR1 and CDR2: SGHTA, FQGTGA. CDR3 loop: CASSAGRLAGGTGELFF. CDR3 nucleotides: TGTGCCAGCAGCGCAGGGCGACTAGCGGGAGGCACCGGGGAGCTGTTTTTT.

This clonotype has more than one count but fewer than ten. The gene calls are TRBV28 and TRBJ2-5; 9 bases agree with TRBD1. The V segment lost 5 bases and the J segment 4 bases; nucleotides outside the gene matches: 11. Germline CDR1 and CDR2: MDHEN and SYDVKM. This CDR3 region has 16 residues. The CDR3: CASSQAGQGGGETQYF. In DNA, the CDR3 is TGTGCCAGCAGTCAAGCGGGACAGGGCGGCGGAGAGACCCAGTACTTC.

This clonotype was counted many times. V usage is TRBV2 and J usage is TRBJ2-1; TRBD2 matches 8 bases. This CDR3 contains 14 residues. CDR1 is SNHLY and CDR2 is FYNNEI in the germline V gene. The ends lost 10 bases at V and 2 bases at J; junction bases unmatched: 7. CDR3 in DNA: TGTGCCACCGGGAGGGCCGACCCCTACAATGAGCAGTTCTTC. It specifies CATGRADPYNEQFF.

This chain joins TRBV30 and TRBJ2-7; a weak D match, TRBD1 (5 bases). In germline, CDR1 is GTSNPN, CDR2 SVGIG (reference sequence). The V end lost 2 bases, the J end lost 2 bases, and 10 bases lay between the germline ends. The CDR3 extends over 13 amino acids. CDR3 DNA sequence: TGTGCCTGGAGTTGGCAGGGTACCTACGAGCAGTACTTC. This gives the protein CAWSWQGTYEQYF.

This clonotype was counted ten times or more. The chain joins TRBV12-3 or TRBV12-4 to TRBJ1-3; D ambiguous. This CDR3 has 12 amino acids. The germline V and J ends were trimmed by 1 base and 8 bases, with 6 bases remaining between them. This chain's CDR3 is CASSLESDTIYF. The CDR3, as DNA: TGTGCCAGCAGTTTAGAGTCGGACACCATATATTTT.

This clonotype was seen a few times. The chain combines TRBV5-8 with TRBJ2-3; 11 nucleotides agree with TRBD1. The CDR3 extends over 16 amino acids. CDR1 is SGHTS, CDR2 YDEGEE, per germline. After removal of 4 bases from V and 2 bases from J, the junction contained 6 bases not matched to a gene. CDR3 sequence: CASSRWDRGDTDTQYF. In nucleotides, the CDR3 is TGTGCCAGCAGCAGGTGGGACAGGGGGGACACAGATACGCAGTATTTT.

There are many counts of this clonotype. The J gene is TRBJ2-3, the V gene TRBV10-3; a weak D match, TRBD2 (6 bases). This CDR3 region has 14 residues. Germline values: CDR1 ENHRY, CDR2 SYGVKD. Trimming removed 7 bases at V and 4 bases at J, with 15 bases between. The CDR3, as DNA: TGTGCCATCACGTCGGGAGCCGGGGCAGATACGCAGTATTTT. Protein sequence: CAITSGAGADTQYF.

This clonotype was counted at least ten times. V is TRBV6-5 and J is TRBJ2-5, with 16 nucleotides matching TRBD2. From germline, CDR1 is MNHEY and CDR2 SVGAGI. Unmatched junction bases numbered 1, after V lost 4 bases and J lost 2 bases. The CDR3 totals 16 residues. The CDR3 is CASSWGLAGGQETQYF. CDR3 sequence (DNA): TGTGCCAGCAGTTGGGGACTAGCGGGGGGGCAAGAGACCCAGTACTTC.

The sample holds many counts of this clonotype. The chain couples TRBV24-1 to TRBJ1-5, with TRBD1 identical over 8 bases. V gave up 7 bases and J gave up 7 bases; unmatched junction bases: 5. CDR1 is KGHDR, CDR2 SFDVKD, per germline. This CDR3 comprises 13 residues. This chain's CDR3 is CATSQGAGQPQHF. CDR3 sequence (DNA): TGTGCCACCAGCCAGGGGGCCGGGCAGCCCCAGCATTTT.